The next 2 T cell receptor beta chains were all read from a single sample in a study of cytomegalovirus exposure and HLA in healthy donors. The PCR employed 60 Vbeta primers together with 13 Jbeta primers. Sequencing was performed with immunoSEQ multiplex PCR; in TCRdb, only in-frame clones are kept and a portion is missing. Of over 90,000 clones detected, around three quarters appear once; the ten largest clones hold about 4%. Sequenced input: PBMCs. The source is a man aged 45-65 years in good health and CMV-seropositive.

The chain joins TRBV6-1 to TRBJ1-2, with D possibly being TRBD1 (5 bases). Looked up from germline, CDR1 is MNHNS and CDR2 is SASEGT. Trimming cost V 8 bases and J 5 bases, with 9 bases left between them. The CDR3 is made up of 11 amino acids. The CDR3 region is CASSPGYGYTF. The DNA for the CDR3 is TGTGCCAGCTCCCCAGGGTATGGCTACACCTTC.

This chain joins TRBV20-1 and TRBJ2-1; no reliable D call. The V and J ends lost 3 bases and 9 bases respectively, with 9 bases between them. The CDR3 has 11 residues. Germline-derived CDR1 and CDR2 are DFQATT and SNEGSKA (reference sequence). The CDR3 protein is CSASELREQFF. The CDR3 bases are TGCAGTGCTAGCGAGCTTCGTGAGCAGTTCTTC.